What follows is one TCR beta chain and its context. Its specific antigen is unknown. Nothing much larger sits one base from this clone, and base qualities are not available. The source of the sample is a study of a mutant IDH1 vaccine in newly diagnosed glioma listed by TCRdb under 2021. Notes on the research overall: Eight vaccinations were administered to patients in weeks 1, 3, 5, 7, 11, 15, 19 and 23, corresponding to visits V03 through V10. In the chemotherapy-containing groups, vaccination started alongside temozolomide cycles, whereas in patients who had radiotherapy alone it started 4-6 weeks after radiotherapy. Of the approximately 30 treated patients, 62.5% were male and 37.5% were female, and the mean age was 40.4 years. Prior to enrollment, standard therapy consisting of radiotherapy alone, temozolomide alone, or radiochemotherapy with temozolomide had been administered to patients, with the combination being received by most patients. Peripheral blood was drawn at six visits: V03 (baseline), V05, V07, V10, V12 and V13. Longitudinal TCRB deep sequencing was performed for about 25 treated patients wherever samples were available for exploratory analyses.

The time point label corresponds to: week 5, during vaccination. Each vaccine dose was 300 ug of a 20-mer mutant IDH1 peptide in Montanide, given subcutaneously with topical imiquimod. All donors had newly diagnosed IDH1-mutant astrocytomas of WHO grade 3 or 4 that showed loss of nuclear ATRX. The samples were drawn from NOA16, a multicentre, single-arm, open-label phase I trial in Germany that tested a mutant IDH1 peptide vaccine in humans for the first time. The DNeasy Blood and Tissue Kit was used to extract genomic DNA from EDTA blood for TCRB sequencing. The CDR3, cysteine through phenylalanine, is 14 amino acids long. The DNA shown is the 42-base CDR3, in frame from base 1. CDR1 and CDR2 are drawn from the germline V gene: MNHNS, SASEGT. Trimming removed 6 bases from V and 0 bases from J, leaving 9 bases between the germline ends. Overall study results and their limits: Changes in the top peripheral T cell clonotypes picked up by TCRB sequencing did not appear to be linked to pseudoprogression. PBMC samples for TCRB deep sequencing were selected based on availability. The authors stated that sample limitations prevented analyses of patient blood samples from being reproduced. Immune responses induced by the vaccine were seen in 90% to 95% of patients across multiple MHC alleles.

Library prep was done by the immunoSEQ multiplex PCR assay. The hsTCRB Kit was used according to the manufacturer's protocol to amplify rearranged TCR beta chain sequences. Sequencing of TCRB libraries was carried out on an Illumina MiSeq. On the study's bioinformatics: The kit vendor's proprietary platform handled demultiplexing, trimming and gene mapping. TCRdb carries this immuneACCESS record with in-frame sequences only. Its versions omit some clonotypes, under half of them owing to an unresolved V gene in the studies checked, with the rest unexplained. V and J calls plus clone size are reproduced from that table; the DNA served to infer D and trimming. The sample data list some 38,000 clones, and 75% to 85% of these were observed just once. Of the sample, around 5.2% falls within the top ten clones.

The sequence was collected from a man between 40 and 49 years old with glioma. Sequencing used PBMCs, obtained from a glioma patient whose treatment included an IDH1 peptide vaccine. This chain joins TRBV6-1 to TRBJ2-1, with the D gene uncertain. The nucleotide sequence reads as follows: TGTGCCAGCAGGTTCCGGAGCTCCTACAATGAGCAGTTCTTC. This codes for CASRFRSSYNEQFF.